The TCR beta chain under discussion was sequenced for a study of blood T cell repertoires in COVID-19. Study-level background: T cells, B-cell-depleted T cells, or PBMCs supplied cDNA or gDNA.

Authors' methods: Cell counts per sample came from amplifying reference gene primers. Sequenced by immunoSEQ multiplex PCR; TCRdb stores in-frame clones only, minus some. V and J calls and clone size are given by that table; D and trimming were obtained from the DNA. Here the sample spans 35,000 to 45,000 clones, roughly 85% being singletons. The CDR3 runs to 16 residues. The germline V gene encodes CDR1 LGHNA and CDR2 YNFKEQ. The ends lost 0 bases at V and 1 base at J; junction bases unmatched: 2. V usage is TRBV4-2 and J usage is TRBJ2-7, with 11 bases aligning to TRBD2. The TCR sequence derives from a human donor in a cohort sampled during active COVID-19. Sequencing was carried out using peripheral blood. The CDR3 bases are TGTGCCAGCAGCCAAGATCCTAGCGGGGGGTCCTACGAGCAGTACTTC. As protein: CASSQDPSGGSYEQYF.